These 10 T cell receptor beta chains originate from one sample sequenced in a study of cytomegalovirus exposure and HLA in healthy donors. Generated by immunoSEQ multiplex PCR, the TCRdb table keeps only in-frame clones and is missing some. The data hold about 110,000 clones, with 88% observed a single time. Sequenced input: PBMCs. These receptors all stem from a woman in her twenties or thirties in good health and CMV-seropositive.

Note on this clone: This sample also contains other DNA sequences that code for the same CDR3. V and J are TRBV25-1 and TRBJ2-7; tentatively, D is TRBD2 (5 bases). V was pared by 3 bases and J by 4 bases, with 7 bases between. This CDR3 comprises 12 residues. Germline V lookup: CDR1 MGHDK, CDR2 SYGVNS. CDR3 bases: TGTGCCAGCAGTGAGGGCGGGTACGAGCAGTACTTC. Amino acid sequence: CASSEGGYEQYF.

V gene TRBV20-1 combines with J gene TRBJ2-7, with D perhaps TRBD1 (5 bases). Germline values: CDR1 DFQATT, CDR2 SNEGSKA (reference sequence). V lost 6 bases and J lost 4, with 10 bases in between. This CDR3 region has 11 residues. CDR3 nucleotide sequence: TGCAGTGCCTTCGACAGATACGAGCAGTACTTC. It is translated as CSAFDRYEQYF.

V and J are TRBV5-5 and TRBJ2-7; D remains unclear. Per the germline V gene, CDR1 is SGHKS and CDR2 is YYEKEE (reference sequence). There are 12 residues in the CDR3. Trimming removed 0 bases at V and 3 bases at J, with 4 bases between. The CDR3 DNA reads TGTGCCAGCAGCTTGGGAGGCTACGAGCAGTACTTC. Translating it yields CASSLGGYEQYF.

In this sample, this clone turned up once. This rearrangement joins TRBV6-6 to TRBJ2-7, with 9 bases fitting TRBD1. This CDR3 region has 16 residues. After removal of 2 bases from V and 3 bases from J, the junction contained 8 bases not matched to a gene. Germline V gives CDR1 MNHNY, CDR2 SVGAGI (reference sequence). CDR3 coding DNA: TGTGCCAGCAGTTACCTACCGGGACAGGGATACTACGAGCAGTACTTC. Its translation: CASSYLPGQGYYEQYF.

The V call is TRBV7-9, the J call TRBJ2-5, with D perhaps matching TRBD2 (7 bases). Trimming pared 5 bases from V and 5 bases from J, leaving 21 bases between. The length of the CDR3 is 16 residues. Germline V gives CDR1 SEHNR, CDR2 FQNEAQ (reference sequence). The CDR3 DNA is TGTGCCAGCAGCGGGCCGGGGGGCAGCGGAGTGGAGACCCAGTACTTC. This sequence encodes CASSGPGGSGVETQYF.

The genes are TRBV27 and TRBJ2-1; D remains ambiguous. The V end lost 2 bases, the J end lost 5 bases, and 7 bases lay between the germline ends. In germline, CDR1 is MNHEY, CDR2 SMNVEV (reference sequence). This CDR3 spans 13 amino acids. CDR3 loop: CASSLAQNNEQFF. DNA for the CDR3: TGTGCCAGCAGTTTAGCACAGAACAATGAGCAGTTCTTC.

This clone occurred a few times. V is TRBV30 and J is TRBJ2-7, with 9 positions matching TRBD1. The V segment lost 6 bases and the J segment 9 bases; nucleotides outside the gene matches: 9. Germline CDR1 GTSNPN, CDR2 SVGIG (reference sequence). The CDR3 spans 12 residues. As DNA, the CDR3 is TGTGCCTGCCTCATCCGGGACAGGGCGCAGTACTTC. Residues: CACLIRDRAQYF.

This clone was observed a single time. CDR3 DNA sequence: TGCGCCAGCAGCTTGGGGGACAGATTTGAGCAGTTCTTC. This translates into CASSLGDRFEQFF. The chain uses TRBV5-1 and TRBJ2-1; 7 nucleotides align to TRBD1. Germline V gives CDR1 SGHRS, CDR2 YFSETQ. V dropped 0 bases and J dropped 9; count of bases not matched to a gene: 3. This CDR3 spans 13 amino acids. Complete variable domain (other parts from reference TRBV5-1 and TRBJ2-1): KAGVTQTPRYLIKTRGQQVTLSCSPISGHRSVSWYQQTPGQGLQFLFEYFSETQRNKGNFPGRFSGRQFSNSRSEMNVSTLELGDSALYLCASSLGDRFEQFFGPGTRLTVL.

This clone was observed a single time. The chain joins TRBV11-2 to TRBJ2-5; a weak D match, TRBD1 (5 bases). This CDR3 has 14 residues. V was pared by 0 bases and J by 6 bases, with 11 bases between. Germline values: CDR1 SGHAT, CDR2 FQNNGV. DNA for the CDR3: TGTGCCAGCAGCTTAGAGTTCAGGGCAAAGACCCAGTACTTC. It codes for CASSLEFRAKTQYF.

V usage is TRBV2 and J usage is TRBJ1-5; D might be TRBD1 (5 bases). Germline CDR1 is SNHLY and CDR2 is FYNNEI. V shed 2 bases and J shed 3 bases, with 8 bases lying between them. The CDR3 length is 14 residues. DNA for the CDR3: TGTGCCAGCAGTGAAACAGGTTTCAATCAGCCCCAGCATTTT. Translating it yields CASSETGFNQPQHF.